Only a few counts were recorded for the clone carrying this T cell receptor beta chain. The antigen is unknown. The CDR3 is 11 amino acids. Trimming pared 8 bases from V and 8 bases from J, leaving 12 bases between. The germline V gene encodes CDR1 ENHRY and CDR2 SYGVKD. Generated by immunoSEQ multiplex PCR, the TCRdb table keeps only in-frame clones and is missing some. The top ten clones hold 2.8% of a sample with about 43,000 clones, roughly 78% of them seen once. The data derive from a study of PD-1 blockade in classical Hodgkin lymphoma. Study outcomes and limitations: Similar baseline diversity was found in complete responders and newly diagnosed patients. TCR diversity at baseline was reported to be reduced in newly diagnosed patients relative to healthy donors. CD8+ TCR diversity did not rise significantly by C4D1, unlike CD4+.

Every patient experienced relapse after autologous stem cell transplantation, and brentuximab vedotin exposure varied. The study recorded best responses of complete response, partial response or progressive disease. Sequencing was performed on peripheral blood mononuclear cells (PBMCs), taken before the second cycle of nivolumab. The clonotype was recovered from a human donor with classical Hodgkin lymphoma. The chain has TRBV10-3 and TRBJ1-1, with D possibly matching TRBD1 (5 bases). The CDR3 nucleotides read TGTGCCATCCTCAGGGAAGACGAAGCTTTCTTT. This translates into CAILREDEAFF.